The 8 T cell receptor beta chains below all came from one sample that was sequenced in a study of cytomegalovirus exposure and HLA in healthy donors. PCR was performed using 60 Vbeta and 13 Jbeta primers. The method was immunoSEQ multiplex PCR; TCRdb's version includes in-frame clones alone and lacks a portion of them. The data show some 150,000 clones, with 79% seen just once and 3.5% held by the top ten. Specimen: PBMCs. All receptors derive from a human donor in good health.

This clone has just one count. The chain has TRBV6-1 and TRBJ1-4; tentative D call: TRBD1 (6 bases). Germline values: CDR1 MNHNS, CDR2 SASEGT. Trimming removed 6 bases from V and 4 bases from J, with 15 bases in between. CDR3 length: 15 amino acids. The CDR3 coding sequence is TGTGCCAGCAGGGACAGATTAGTCTTTAATGAAAAACTGTTTTTT. Amino acid sequence: CASRDRLVFNEKLFF.

J is TRBJ1-2 and V is TRBV10-1; 7 bases match TRBD1. CDR1 WNHNN and CDR2 SYGVQD come from the germline V gene (reference sequence). J was trimmed by 8 bases and V by 8 bases; bases with no gene match: 14. The CDR3 is 14 amino acids. CDR3 amino acids: CASLCEGGLRGYTF. As DNA, the CDR3 is TGCGCCAGCTTGTGCGAAGGGGGCTTAAGGGGCTACACCTTC.

CDR3 DNA sequence: TGTGCCAGCAGCCCGGGACTAGGACCGCACAATGAGCAGTTCTTC. It encodes CASSPGLGPHNEQFF. The chain uses TRBV11-3 and TRBJ2-1; 8 positions match TRBD2. Per the germline V gene, CDR1 is SGHNT and CDR2 is YENEEA. The CDR3 length is 15 residues. V lost 5 bases and J lost 5; bases outside the gene matches: 8.

The V and J genes are TRBV5-1 and TRBJ2-7; the match to TRBD2 covers 8 bases. This CDR3 region has 16 residues. Losses at the gene ends were 0 bases for V and 3 bases for J; bases not matched to a gene: 8. Germline V gene data show CDR1 as SGHRS and CDR2 as YFSETQ. CDR3: CASSLDSGGLDYEQYF. CDR3 bases: TGCGCCAGCAGCTTGGACAGCGGGGGCCTGGACTACGAGCAGTACTTC.

The chain recombines TRBV29-1 with TRBJ1-1; TRBD1 might be the D (6 bases). The CDR3 loop spans 13 amino acids. Trimming cost V 3 bases and J 5 bases, with 13 bases left between them. Germline V gene sequence: CDR1 SQVTM, CDR2 ANQGSEA. CDR3: CSVDHRVGTEAFF. In DNA, the CDR3 is TGCAGCGTTGATCACAGGGTCGGAACTGAAGCTTTCTTT.

In its sample, this clone was seen a few times. This chain joins TRBV21-1 and TRBJ2-1; the table's D call of TRBD2 was not tested on the DNA. TRBV21-1 counts as a pseudogene. The CDR3 spans 18 residues. CDR3 DNA: TGTGCCAGCAGCAAAGAGGAGAGTGAGGAGCGGGAGGGAACTGAGCAGTTCTTC. Amino acids: CASSKEESEEREGTEQFF.

V usage is TRBV5-1 and J usage is TRBJ1-1; D gene uncertain. Trimming pared 4 bases from V and 1 base from J, leaving 17 bases between. The V gene's germline CDR1 is SGHRS and CDR2 YFSETQ. This CDR3 is 16 amino acids long. CDR3 residues: CASSKGPGIPNTEAFF. The DNA of the CDR3 is TGCGCCAGCAGCAAGGGTCCGGGAATTCCGAACACTGAAGCTTTCTTT.

The J gene is TRBJ2-1, the V gene TRBV27; 10 bases are a match to TRBD2. Germline V lookup: CDR1 MNHEY, CDR2 SMNVEV (reference sequence). CDR3 length: 20 amino acids. V trimming: 3 bases; J trimming: 5 bases; junction bases outside the gene matches: 19. CDR3 loop: CASSFSQIRTSGKGDNEQFF. The CDR3 nucleotides are TGTGCCAGCAGTTTTTCGCAGATCCGGACTAGCGGCAAGGGGGACAATGAGCAGTTCTTC.